This passage covers 5 T cell receptor beta chains from one sample sequenced in a study of graft-versus-host responses after intestinal transplantation. Their antigen targets remain unknown. Profiling relied on immunoSEQ multiplex PCR, and the TCRdb table lists in-frame clones only, not all of them. The sample records 55,000 to 85,000 clones, roughly nine tenths being singletons. The material sequenced was unstimulated CD8+ T cells sorted from spleen or lymph node cells, taken before intestinal transplant. The receptors were gathered from a human donor who received an intestinal transplant.

This chain connects TRBV6-5 to TRBJ2-7; 9 bases align to TRBD1. Germline-derived CDR1 and CDR2 are MNHEY and SVGAGI. The length of the CDR3 is 15 residues. J was trimmed by 3 bases and V by 5 bases; bases with no gene match: 8. The DNA for the CDR3 is TGTGCCAGCAGTACGGAACCGGGACAGGGCTACGAGCAGTACTTC. Its protein is CASSTEPGQGYEQYF.

The CDR3, as DNA: TGTGCCAGCAGTGAAAAGAATCAGGGTTTAAGCTACGAGCAGTACTTC. Its translation is CASSEKNQGLSYEQYF. J is TRBJ2-7 and V is TRBV6-1; tentative D call: TRBD1 (5 bases). V was pared by 2 bases and J by 3 bases, with 17 bases between. Germline CDR1 and CDR2: MNHNS and SASEGT. The CDR3 has 16 residues.

V gene TRBV2 combines with J gene TRBJ1-6; 7 bases fit TRBD1. V shed 6 bases and J 1 base; nucleotides not matched to a gene: 6. Germline CDR1 reads SNHLY; CDR2 reads FYNNEI. The CDR3 length is 16 residues. CDR3 coding DNA: TGTGCCAGCAGCCGCCAGGGGGAATCCTATAATTCACCCCTCCACTTT. Translated: CASSRQGESYNSPLHF.

This chain joins TRBV13 and TRBJ2-2; unclear D gene. CDR1 and CDR2 from the germline V gene are PRHDT and FYEKMQ (reference sequence). The CDR3 is 13 residues long. The ends were cut back, 2 bases at V and 12 bases at J, with 13 bases in the middle. The CDR3 sequence is CASSLSGWAQLFF. The DNA for the CDR3 is TGTGCCAGCAGCTTATCTGGGTGGGCCCAGCTGTTTTTT.

The chain recombines TRBV4-2 with TRBJ2-1; the match to TRBD2 covers 11 bases. There are 18 residues in the CDR3. Germline CDR1 and CDR2: LGHNA and YNFKEQ. Trimming cost V 0 bases and J 8 bases; bases outside gene matches: 12. This CDR3 reads CASSQDPGLAGRLDEQFF. The CDR3 DNA sequence: TGTGCCAGCAGCCAAGATCCTGGACTAGCGGGCCGTTTGGATGAGCAGTTCTTC.